Detailed here is one T cell receptor (beta chain). Its antigen remains unidentified. The sample comes from a study of T cell responses to AZD1222 COVID-19 vaccine. CDR3 size: 12 residues. CDR1 and CDR2 (germline): MNHNS, SASEGT. Trimming removed 1 base at V and 11 bases at J, with 8 bases between. Study-wide results and limits: Reports say nearly half of spike-specific TCRs go after unmutated variant regions.

Method: immunoSEQ multiplex PCR; TCRdb's copy keeps in-frame clones and lacks some. Among more than 100,000 clones listed, more than 80% were seen once. The origin of this receptor is an adult in good health. The specimen was peripheral blood, collected on day 0 of AZD1222 vaccination. V gene TRBV6-1 combines with J gene TRBJ1-4; D uncertain. CDR3 nucleotide sequence: TGTGCCAGCAGTGAAGTCAAGGGTAAACTGTTTTTT. Residues: CASSEVKGKLFF.